The present entry profiles one T cell receptor beta chain with its context. Sample-barcoded 5' priming and a J-beta primer mix drove a second PCR of roughly 7 to 11 cycles. A single record per CDR3 protein comes from TCRdb applying MiXCR to the 5' RACE reads. Found here are 1.8 million or so distinct CDR3 sequences, about two fifths of them singletons; the top ten hold under 30%. Germline V gives CDR1 SGHRS, CDR2 YFSETQ. V shed 0 bases and J shed 6 bases, with 13 bases lying between them. This CDR3 contains 15 residues. The data belong to a study of blood T cells in healthy people across ages. This chain connects TRBV5-1 to TRBJ1-5; D gene ambiguous. The sample comprised blood. The receptor comes from a human donor in good health. The CDR3 DNA sequence: TGCGCCAGCAGCTTGGCGCCCGGGGATCCTCAGCCCCAGCATTTT. It encodes CASSLAPGDPQPQHF.